This TCR beta chain was sequenced for a study of vaccination and CD4 T cells after COVID-19. The wider study: Overlapping peptides covering the spike proteins of SARS-CoV-2, HCoV-NL63, HCoV-OC43 and HCoV-229E were added to stimulate cells.

Per germline, CDR1 SGHVS and CDR2 FNYEAQ. The CDR3 has 16 amino acids. The V end was cut by 5 bases, the J end by 6 bases, with 19 bases between. An Oncomine TCR Beta short-read assay was used to sequence the DNA from cultured CD4+ T cells. From CD4+ T cells that had been cultured, genomic DNA was extracted. TCRdb reprocessed the PCR reads with MiXCR, giving one entry per CDR3 protein. The repertoire has around 7,000 distinct CDR3 sequences, approximately 71% of them found once; the top ten carry about a fifth. Remarks on this clonotype: Its antigen is unidentified.

Sample treatment: approximately 9-day PBMC culture with coronavirus spike peptide pools or control peptides (ViraFEST assay). After around 10 days of culture, CD4+ T cells were negatively selected. The rearrangement uses TRBV7-6 and TRBJ2-2, with D perhaps TRBD2 (6 bases). Sequenced input: CD4+ T cells from blood, cultured in vitro. The receptor was derived from a human donor who had recovered from COVID-19. The CDR3 loop is CASSRSTQPGAGELFF. CDR3 nucleotide sequence: TGTGCCAGCAGCCGTTCGACTCAGCCGGGGGCCGGGGAGCTGTTTTTT.